This T cell receptor beta chain was identified in a study of shared clonotypes between healthy human individuals. Study-wide findings and caveats: Compared with memory subsets, naive subsets generally had larger estimated richness. Only a few donors were included, so the genetic and exposure-history diversity represented was limited.

As processed by the authors: ImmunoSEQ output held junction-only sequences without quality scores, so filtering differed. The assay was immunoSEQ multiplex PCR, and TCRdb's table has in-frame clones only and misses some. The V and J calls and clone size come from that table; D and trimming were worked out from the DNA. The sample lists about 1.1 million clones, 70% to 85% occurring once. CDR3 size: 14 residues. The germline V and J ends were trimmed by 7 bases and 5 bases, with 17 bases remaining between them. Germline V lookup: CDR1 SEHNR, CDR2 FQNEAQ (reference sequence). To note about this clone: Its antigen is unidentified.

The CD4+ fraction was divided into a CD45RA+ naive subset and a CD45RA-negative memory subset. This receptor was obtained from a man between 18 and 35 years old in good health. Some clones in this sample may be carry-over from other donors' samples. The material sequenced was memory CD4+ T cells from PBMCs. Subset specified: CD45RA-negative fraction. V usage is TRBV7-9 and J usage is TRBJ2-5, with D unclear. CDR3 sequence reads: CASIKDAGWETQYF. In DNA form, the CDR3 reads TGTGCCAGCATCAAGGACGCCGGATGGGAGACCCAGTACTTC.